Below, 3 T cell receptor beta chains from the same sample are listed, as sequenced in a study of cytomegalovirus exposure and HLA in healthy donors. PCR used 60 Vbeta primers and 13 Jbeta primers. Clones were sequenced by immunoSEQ multiplex PCR, and TCRdb holds only the in-frame ones, with some missing. This table holds around 170,000 clones, 77% found once. Source material: PBMCs. The receptors come from a man aged 18 to 30 in good health and CMV-seronegative.

The rearrangement uses TRBV30 and TRBJ1-1, with D perhaps matching TRBD1 (6 bases). The CDR3 extends over 14 amino acids. Trimming stripped 1 base from V and 1 base from J, with 10 bases between. The germline gives CDR1 GTSNPN, CDR2 SVGIG (reference sequence). In DNA, the CDR3 is TGTGCCTGGAGTGCCGGACAGCCGAACACTGAAGCTTTCTTT. Translating it yields CAWSAGQPNTEAFF.

The chain links TRBV5-4 to TRBJ2-5, with 9 nucleotides matching TRBD2. The trim removed 0 bases at V and 2 bases at J, leaving 8 bases unmatched. This CDR3 region has 17 residues. The germline V gene encodes CDR1 SGHNT and CDR2 YYREEE (reference sequence). CDR3 DNA: TGTGCCAGCAGCTTGGTCGGCGGGGGGGCGCTACAAGAGACCCAGTACTTC. This translates into CASSLVGGGALQETQYF.

The chain has TRBV7-2 and TRBJ2-5, with 14 bases aligning to TRBD2. V shed 8 bases and J 5 bases; nucleotides not matched to a gene: 13. The CDR3 is 17 amino acids. The germline CDR1 and CDR2 sequences are SGHTA and FQGNSA. CDR3 nucleotide sequence: TGTGCCAGCGCCCGACCCCGACTAGCGGGAGGGGTGGAGACCCAGTACTTC. This encodes CASARPRLAGGVETQYF.